The present T cell receptor (beta chain) was sequenced within a study of shared clonotypes between healthy human individuals. CDR3 size: 13 residues. Germline V CDR1 and CDR2: SGHRS, YFSETQ. With 6 bases removed from V and 4 bases from J, the gap between germline ends came to 10 bases. Assay: immunoSEQ multiplex PCR; the TCRdb copy retains only in-frame clones and omits some. The sample lists 950,000 to 1,300,000 clones, about 74% seen once, with over 1.3% in the top ten. The gene calls are TRBV5-1 and TRBJ2-2, with D perhaps assigned TRBD1 or TRBD2 (6 bases each). The origin of this receptor is a man aged 18 to 35 in good health. The specimen sequenced was memory CD4+ T cells sorted from blood. Stated subset: CD45RA-negative fraction. The CDR3 region is CASNGGSTGELFF. DNA of the CDR3: TGCGCCAGCAACGGGGGCAGCACCGGGGAGCTGTTTTTT.